The entry below describes one T cell receptor (beta chain). Its antigen is currently not known. Qualities for individual bases were not recorded, and no much larger clone is one base off. Participants in the prospective study were aged roughly 18 to 90 years, lived in 24 United States geographic areas, and enrolled through a virtual design. Cohort assignment in the prospective study relied on participant-reported clinical history from a screening survey and a study questionnaire. Recovered participants in ImmuneRACE Cohort 3 were defined as having two consecutive negative NP/OP PCR tests, clearance from a healthcare professional, or resolution of symptoms. Each participant in the prospective study had whole blood, serum and a nasopharyngeal or oropharyngeal swab collected by mobile phlebotomists. Participants in the prospective study had the option to provide additional blood draws and questionnaires over a 2-month period. Blood samples from the prospective study were shipped frozen or at room temperature prior to DNA extraction.

The sample belongs to a study of blood T cell repertoires in COVID-19 (dated by TCRdb to 2018 to 2021). Background on the whole study: Samples from collaborators originated in the United States, Italy and Spain and spanned both the acute and convalescent phases of COVID-19. The material from the prospective study consisted of cDNA or gDNA derived from T cells, B-cell-depleted T cells, or PBMCs. The dataset comprised deeply sampled blood TCRbeta repertoires from subjects exposed to, actively infected with, or recovered from COVID-19. A freely available public database, intended as a resource for researchers studying the immune response to SARS-CoV-2, is where the repertoires were released. Samples came from the ongoing ImmuneRACE study (first 160 participants) plus 1,254 subjects from 6 global collaborators. Nearly every sample came with metadata listing a de-identified subject ID, COVID-19 status, age in years and sex. Where available, HLA class I and class II types were taken from metadata supplied by the sample provider and were not determined by assay-based typing.

The immunoSEQ Assay, a bias-controlled multiplex PCR, was used to amplify TCRbeta CDR3 regions from genomic DNA. In the paper's pipeline: The number of nucleated cells in each sample was estimated by amplification of reference gene primers within the assay. To quantify the absolute abundance of each unique TCRbeta CDR3 rearrangement, sequence reads were collapsed and filtered. Productive Simpson clonality was computed per sample as the square root of Simpson's diversity index over productive rearrangements. Drawn from immuneACCESS, this table holds only the in-frame rearrangements with V and J called that TCRdb kept. Clones are partly lost; checked studies trace under half to an unresolved V gene and leave the rest unexplained. V, J and clone size are those of that table, while D and trimming were read from the DNA. The sample contains about 400,000 clones, roughly 87% of them found a single time. Around 3% of the sample lies in the top ten.

CDR1 is given as LNHNV and CDR2 as YYDKDF, both from the germline V gene (reference sequence). The CDR3, cysteine through phenylalanine, is 16 amino acids long. Left in the record is the CDR3 DNA by itself, 48 bases read in frame from the first base. Trimming takes 1 base from V and 0 bases from J, and the germline ends sit 10 bases apart. The investigation overall reported the following: The amount of clinical and demographic metadata varied by source and participant and was provided uncurated.

Sequencing was carried out using PBMCs or T cells enriched from blood (not recorded which). The receptor's source is a woman under 40 who had recovered from COVID-19. The sequence is built from TRBV15 and TRBJ1-5, with the D gene not confidently named. The CDR3 protein: CATSRVEGYSNQPQHF. The sequence in DNA is TGTGCCACCAGCAGAGTCGAGGGATATAGCAATCAGCCCCAGCATTTT.